The 20 T cell receptor beta chains listed next were all sequenced from one sample in a study of Ad26.COV2.S vaccination and SARS-CoV-2 variants. Assay: immunoSEQ multiplex PCR; the TCRdb copy retains only in-frame clones and omits some. The profile shows 300,000 to 500,000 clones, roughly nine tenths of them singletons. The treatment: roughly 18 received Ad26.COV2.S at low or high dose, single or two shots; a few received placebo; per-sample allocation not given. Samples came from day 63 after the first vaccine or placebo injection. The material was peripheral blood, obtained in a trial of Ad26.COV2.S vaccine versus placebo. The receptor source for this set is a person between 18 and 65 years old who received the Ad26.COV2.S COVID-19 vaccine or a placebo.

This rearrangement joins TRBV3-1 (or the pseudogene TRBV3-2) to TRBJ1-6; 7 nucleotides match TRBD1. Germline-derived CDR1 and CDR2 are LGHDT and YNNKEL (reference sequence). V dropped 0 bases and J dropped 4; count of bases not matched to a gene: 6. The CDR3 has 17 amino acids. CDR3 loop: CASSQEFDRVYNSPLHF. The DNA of the CDR3 is TGTGCCAGCAGCCAAGAGTTCGACAGGGTTTATAATTCACCCCTCCACTTT.

The V call is TRBV4-1, the J call TRBJ2-3; D perhaps matches TRBD2 (6 bases). Germline CDR1 is MGHRA and CDR2 is YSYEKL. CDR3 size: 15 residues. Trimming removed 6 bases at V and 1 base at J, with 14 bases between. The CDR3: CASRGRDGGTDTQYF. In DNA form, the CDR3 reads TGCGCCAGCAGGGGGCGGGACGGCGGCACAGATACGCAGTATTTT.

The chain recombines TRBV18 with TRBJ1-1; no clear D gene. The CDR3 sequence is 12 residues long. Germline V CDR1 and CDR2: KGHSH, LQKENI. V gave up 0 bases and J gave up 6 bases, with 5 bases separating them. The CDR3: CASSPPGAEAFF. The CDR3 bases are TGTGCCAGCTCACCACCGGGCGCTGAAGCTTTCTTT. Full variable domain (missing parts from reference TRBV18 and TRBJ1-1): NAGVMQNPRHLVRRRGQEARLRCSPMKGHSHVYWYRQLPEEGLKFMVYLQKENIIDESGMPKERFSAEFPKEGPSILRIQQVVRGDSAAYFCASSPPGAEAFFGQGTRLTVV.

This rearrangement joins TRBV7-9 to TRBJ2-7; D ambiguous. There are 14 residues in the CDR3. Trimming removed 2 bases at V and 0 bases at J, with 8 bases between. Per germline, CDR1 SEHNR and CDR2 FQNEAQ (reference sequence). Written as DNA, the CDR3 is TGTGCCAGCAGCTTAAGTCTCTCCTCCTACGAGCAGTACTTC. It translates to CASSLSLSSYEQYF.

The genes are TRBV6-5 and TRBJ1-2; D is perhaps TRBD1 (5 bases). The germline CDR1 and CDR2 sequences are MNHEY and SVGAGI. The CDR3 is made up of 15 amino acids. Trimming took off 6 bases at V and 4 bases at J, with 18 bases between the two ends. The CDR3 spells CASRAGGPGAYGYTF. In DNA, the CDR3 is TGTGCCAGCAGGGCCGGAGGGCCTGGGGCCTATGGCTACACCTTC.

This chain connects TRBV6-5 to TRBJ2-7; D is unclear. Trimming took 2 bases from V and 7 from J, leaving 12 bases between them. Germline assignment: CDR1 MNHEY and CDR2 SVGAGI. The CDR3 has 13 amino acids. The CDR3 DNA reads as TGTGCCAGCAGTTACAATGTCGCGGCAGAGCAGTACTTC. Protein sequence: CASSYNVAAEQYF.

This clone appeared a single time. The chain combines TRBV10-3 with TRBJ2-7; the match to TRBD2 covers 11 bases. V dropped 6 bases and J dropped 3; count of bases not matched to a gene: 1. Germline CDR1 reads ENHRY; CDR2 reads SYGVKD. The CDR3 runs to 13 residues. This chain's CDR3 is CAIRGTSGYEQYF. DNA of the CDR3: TGTGCCATCAGAGGGACTAGCGGCTACGAGCAGTACTTC.

This chain joins TRBV6-5 and TRBJ2-5; TRBD2 matches 8 bases. Losses at the gene ends were 4 bases for V and 5 bases for J; bases not matched to a gene: 12. The CDR3 runs 16 residues. CDR1 and CDR2 (germline): MNHEY, SVGAGI. The CDR3 coding sequence is TGTGCCAGCAGTTCAAGCCCCGGGGGGGCCGGCGAGACCCAGTACTTC. This translates into CASSSSPGGAGETQYF.

The chain uses TRBV29-1 and TRBJ1-2; 8 bases are a match to TRBD1. After removal of 2 bases from V and 6 bases from J, the junction contained 17 bases not matched to a gene. Germline CDR1 and CDR2: SQVTM and ANQGSEA. The CDR3 is 17 amino acids. As DNA, the CDR3 is TGCAGCGTTGAAAATTGGGCGACAGGGGCAAACTTCCATGGCTACACCTTC. Encoded protein: CSVENWATGANFHGYTF.

Note on this clone: This sample also contains other DNA sequences that code for the same CDR3. V is TRBV3-1 (or the pseudogene TRBV3-2) and J is TRBJ1-1; no clear D. The CDR3 has 13 amino acids. In germline, CDR1 is LGHDT, CDR2 YNNKEL (reference sequence). Trimming pared 1 base from V and 5 bases from J, leaving 8 bases between. As DNA, the CDR3 is TGTGCCAGCAGCCAAGGGTATGGTACTGAAGCTTTCTTT. Translating it yields CASSQGYGTEAFF.

V is TRBV6-5 and J is TRBJ1-4; a possible D gene is TRBD1 (6 bases). Germline-derived CDR1 and CDR2 are MNHEY and SVGAGI. V dropped 6 bases and J dropped 7 bases, with 12 bases sitting between them. The CDR3 totals 13 residues. CDR3 bases: TGTGCCAGCAGGCGTCGGGGGCTTGAAAAACTGTTTTTT. It encodes CASRRRGLEKLFF.

The chain links TRBV15 to TRBJ1-5; D possibly corresponds to TRBD1 (6 bases). The CDR3 covers 16 residues. Germline V gene lookup returns CDR1 LNHNV and CDR2 YYDKDF (reference sequence). V was shortened by 0 bases and J by 4 bases, with 13 bases between the two germline ends. CDR3 sequence (DNA): TGTGCCACCAGCAGAGATGGGGGGGCGAGGAATCAGCCCCAGCATTTT. It translates to CATSRDGGARNQPQHF.

This chain connects TRBV4-1 to TRBJ2-7; D is unresolved. Trimming left V 0 bases short and J 4 bases short, with 7 bases between. Germline V gene data show CDR1 as MGHRA and CDR2 as YSYEKL. This CDR3 comprises 13 residues. CDR3 sequence reads: CASSQDLTYEQYF. As DNA, the CDR3 is TGCGCCAGCAGCCAAGATCTAACTTACGAGCAGTACTTC.

This chain uses TRBV29-1 with TRBJ2-5; no clear D. Trimming pared 5 bases from V and 2 bases from J, leaving 9 bases between. Per germline, CDR1 SQVTM and CDR2 ANQGSEA. The CDR3 runs 12 residues. In DNA form, the CDR3 reads TGCAGCGTTAACTGGGAACAAGAGACCCAGTACTTC. As protein: CSVNWEQETQYF.

CDR3 in DNA: TGTGCCAGCAGCCAATCGCAGGAGGGCTACAATGAGCAGTTCTTC. The encoded protein is CASSQSQEGYNEQFF. This rearrangement joins TRBV3-1 (or the pseudogene TRBV3-2) to TRBJ2-1; D is possibly TRBD2 (6 bases). Germline values: CDR1 LGHDT, CDR2 YNNKEL (reference sequence). The CDR3 has 15 residues. V gave up 2 bases and J gave up 3 bases, with 11 bases separating them.

This sequence joins TRBV11-2 and TRBJ1-3; D uncertain. The germline CDR1 and CDR2 sequences are SGHAT and FQNNGV. V gave up 6 bases and J gave up 0 bases, with 9 bases separating them. The CDR3 contains 14 residues. CDR3 nucleotide sequence: TGTGCCAGCAGTTCCCCAGCCTCTGGAAACACCATATATTTT. Amino acid sequence: CASSSPASGNTIYF.

The V and J genes are TRBV2 and TRBJ2-3; 11 positions match TRBD2. Germline CDR1 reads SNHLY; CDR2 reads FYNNEI. J gave up 8 bases and V 4 bases, and 8 bases lay outside the gene matches. This CDR3 region has 15 residues. In DNA, the CDR3 is TGTGCCAGCAGTGGACTAGCGGGGATTCTAGGTACGCAGTATTTT. It encodes CASSGLAGILGTQYF.

The V gene is TRBV6-5, the J gene TRBJ1-1; 8 bases fit TRBD1. Germline V gene lookup returns CDR1 MNHEY and CDR2 SVGAGI. J was trimmed by 1 base and V by 7 bases; bases with no gene match: 8. This CDR3 has 15 amino acids. The CDR3 DNA reads as TGTGCCAGCATGGACAGACAGGGGCAGAACACTGAAGCTTTCTTT. It is translated as CASMDRQGQNTEAFF.

DNA of the CDR3: TGTGCCAGCAGTGGCTGGACAGGGGTTAGGGATGAGCAGTTCTTC. Protein product: CASSGWTGVRDEQFF. V and J are TRBV2 and TRBJ2-1; 9 nucleotides agree with TRBD1. The CDR3 consists of 15 residues. Germline trimming cut 4 bases from V and 8 bases from J; bases unmatched to any gene: 9. Per germline, CDR1 SNHLY and CDR2 FYNNEI. Full variable domain (remainder filled in from reference TRBV2 and TRBJ2-1): EPEVTQTPSHQVTQMGQEVILRCVPISNHLYFYWYRQILGQKVEFLVSFYNNEISEKSEIFDDQFSVERPDGSNFTLKIRSTKLEDSAMYFCASSGWTGVRDEQFFGPGTRLTVL.

This clone appeared once. This chain connects TRBV15 to TRBJ1-2; possibly TRBD1 for D (5 bases). CDR1 is LNHNV, CDR2 YYDKDF, per germline (reference sequence). V lost 6 bases and J lost 2, with 7 bases in between. This CDR3 is 12 amino acids long. The CDR3 region has the DNA TGTGCCACCAGGGGGGACAACTATGGCTACACCTTC. Its protein product is CATRGDNYGYTF.